This is a list of T cell receptor beta chains from one sample in a study of human versus mouse CDR3 diversity and MHC coevolution. Method: immunoSEQ multiplex PCR; TCRdb's copy keeps in-frame clones and lacks some. The sample lists more than 60,000 clones, just under 95% occurring once. Sequences were obtained from naive CD4+ T cells from blood. Every receptor here comes from a person between 25 and 70 years old in good health. The conserved cysteine and the conserved F or W are not part of the CDR3 here. D genes are given only for firm matches.

cdr3_aa	v_call	d_call
ASSLRGYPGTGRFMNTEAF	TRBV28	TRBD1
ASSWDFYGHT	TRBV7-8	.
ASSRLAASTDTQY	TRBV6-5	TRBD2
ASSGREGGNQPQH	TRBV6-1	.
ASSLDSYNEQF	TRBV5-1	.
ASSLSLAGSSYEQY	TRBV27	TRBD2
ASRGQGLTEAF	TRBV2	TRBD1
ASSTGTGGGYT	TRBV28	TRBD1
ASSPLRAGAMLETQY	TRBV27	.
ASSLGLSSYEQY	TRBV5-5	.
ASSPGLAGDEQY	TRBV5-1	TRBD2
ASSPGQGVSYEQY	TRBV6-5	.
ASIKQGAWELF	TRBV7-9	TRBD1
ATSRDLNTEAF	TRBV15	.
ASIPSPGQKETQY	TRBV28	TRBD1
ASSPRPSTDTQY	TRBV9	.
ASSRTGAAGYT	TRBV6-5	TRBD1
ASSWTAGDRSYEQY	TRBV5-1	.
ASSPGGTSGRFVAPYEQY	TRBV4-1	TRBD2
ASRPGQGLSHTEAF	TRBV5-1	TRBD1
ASSLETSQETQY	TRBV5-1	.
ASSQATHYEQY	TRBV6-5	.
ASTHPGDGYT	TRBV4-1	.
AANHGISTDTQY	TRBV7-9	.
ASSLSGLNQPQH	TRBV5-1	.
ASSYSGDYGYT	TRBV6-5	.
ASSVGQGLRYEQY	TRBV9	.
ASIPAVSEQF	TRBV2	.
ASSEANWSTRGTEAF	TRBV2	.
ASSPNLLENTGELF	TRBV5-1	.
ATSRSGGRVYTEAF	TRBV15	TRBD1
ASSLTGAIQIDTQY	TRBV5-4	TRBD1
AWSVSWRLLPGANVLT	TRBV30	.
ASSPPRQDNLAKNIQY	TRBV18	.
ASSEAWGGQPQH	TRBV2	.
ASSLLPGTASYEQY	TRBV28	.